These 2 T cell receptor beta chains originate from one sample sequenced in a study of blood T cell repertoires in COVID-19. Assay: immunoSEQ multiplex PCR; the TCRdb copy retains only in-frame clones and omits some. Found here are approximately 170,000 clones, 82% of them singletons; the top ten hold over 9.5%. The sample was peripheral blood. The receptors originated from a woman older than 75 with active or convalescent COVID-19.

V gene TRBV28 combines with J gene TRBJ2-5, with 7 nucleotides matching TRBD1. This CDR3 has 13 amino acids. V was clipped by 6 bases and J by 5 bases; unmatched bases: 6. Germline V gives CDR1 MDHEN, CDR2 SYDVKM. The CDR3 loop is CASSLFRGETQYF. Written as DNA, the CDR3 is TGTGCCAGCAGCCTATTCAGGGGGGAGACCCAGTACTTC.

Remarks on this clone: This sample also contains other DNA sequences that code for the same CDR3. The V call is TRBV5-1, the J call TRBJ1-2; 9 bases agree with TRBD1. J lost 2 bases, V lost 3 bases, and 2 bases had no gene match. Germline V lookup: CDR1 SGHRS, CDR2 YFSETQ. CDR3 length equals 14 residues. CDR3 protein: CASSSTGGNYGYTF. In DNA form, the CDR3 reads TGCGCCAGCAGCTCTACAGGGGGCAACTATGGCTACACCTTC.